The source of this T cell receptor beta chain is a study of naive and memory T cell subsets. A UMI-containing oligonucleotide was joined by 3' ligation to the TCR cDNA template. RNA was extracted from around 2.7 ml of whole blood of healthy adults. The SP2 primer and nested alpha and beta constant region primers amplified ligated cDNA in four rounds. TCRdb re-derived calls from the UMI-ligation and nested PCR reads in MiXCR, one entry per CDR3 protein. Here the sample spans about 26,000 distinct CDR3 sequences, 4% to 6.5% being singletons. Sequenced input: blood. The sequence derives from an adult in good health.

In DNA, the CDR3 is TGCAGCGTTGTGGCGCAGTCCAGCTACGAGCAGTACTTC. Amino acid sequence: CSVVAQSSYEQYF. V gene TRBV29-1 combines with J gene TRBJ2-7; the D is unclear. Germline lookup yields CDR1 SQVTM and CDR2 ANQGSEA. Trimming cost V 4 bases and J 3 bases, with 13 bases left between them. The CDR3 spans 13 residues.